This entry lists 26 T cell receptor beta chains sequenced from one sample in a study of T-cell reconstitution after alpha-beta-depleted transplantation in children. As it was prepared, the TCRbeta library received unique molecular identifiers. One entry per CDR3 protein, called by TCRdb with MiXCR from the PCR reads. The table shows about 200,000 distinct CDR3 sequences, with approximately 6.9% occurring only once. This specimen consisted of PBMCs, obtained before TCRalphabeta/CD19-depleted stem cell transplant. The receptors come from a boy aged 2 to 10 with acute lymphoblastic leukemia, due to receive a stem cell transplant.

This clonotype was detected ten times or more. The V call is TRBV7-2, the J call TRBJ2-3; no clear D. V lost 2 bases to trimming and J lost 6 bases, with 9 bases between them. This CDR3 is built from 13 residues. The germline CDR1 and CDR2 sequences are SGHTA and FQGNSA. DNA for the CDR3: TGTGCCAGCAGCTTAAGCCCCCCGGATACGCAGTATTTT. Protein product: CASSLSPPDTQYF.

The chain joins TRBV6-2 or TRBV6-3 to TRBJ2-7; 13 bases are a match to TRBD2. Germline-derived CDR1 and CDR2 are MNHEY and SVGEGT. This CDR3 is 16 amino acids long. V lost 7 bases and J lost 2; bases outside the gene matches: 8. CDR3 in amino acids: CASTGLAGPGTYEQYF. The CDR3 DNA sequence: TGTGCCAGCACGGGACTAGCGGGACCCGGGACCTACGAGCAGTACTTC.

The genes are TRBV7-6 and TRBJ2-2; 7 nucleotides align to TRBD1. Per germline, CDR1 SGHVS and CDR2 FNYEAQ. J was trimmed by 0 bases and V by 5 bases; bases with no gene match: 6. The CDR3 runs 16 residues. CDR3 sequence: CASSRTGTPNTGELFF. DNA of the CDR3: TGTGCCAGCAGCCGGACAGGAACCCCGAACACCGGGGAGCTGTTTTTT.

This clonotype was seen many times. CDR3 amino acids: CASSQVGGRDTEAFF. In nucleotides, the CDR3 is TGCGCCAGCAGCCAAGTTGGGGGTCGTGACACTGAAGCTTTCTTT. The chain carries TRBV4-3 and TRBJ1-1, with a possible D match to TRBD1 (5 bases). The CDR3 totals 15 residues. Trimming cost V 1 base and J 3 bases, with 12 bases left between them. Looked up from germline, CDR1 is LGHNA and CDR2 is YSLEER.

This clonotype occurred a few times. The chain employs TRBV7-2 and TRBJ1-5; D is possibly TRBD1 (5 bases). The V and J ends lost 4 bases and 7 bases respectively, with 17 bases between them. The CDR3 is 15 amino acids. CDR1 SGHTA and CDR2 FQGNSA come from the germline V gene. Here the CDR3 DNA reads TGTGCCAGCAGCTCGGGACTCAGCTCGGGACAGCCCCAGCATTTT. This encodes CASSSGLSSGQPQHF.

This clonotype was seen ten or more times. The V and J genes are TRBV28 and TRBJ2-7, with D unclear. Germline V lookup: CDR1 MDHEN, CDR2 SYDVKM. Trimming stripped 5 bases from V and 0 bases from J, with 14 bases between. CDR3 size: 15 residues. CDR3 DNA: TGTGCCAGCAGTGATGTAAGCTTTCGCTCCTACGAGCAGTACTTC. This gives the protein CASSDVSFRSYEQYF.

This clonotype turned up a few times. The chain recombines TRBV10-3 with TRBJ1-5; D gene uncertain. CDR1 and CDR2 from the germline V gene are ENHRY and SYGVKD. The CDR3 contains 14 residues. V lost 2 bases, J lost 1 base, and 6 bases lay in between. CDR3 protein: CAISEQASNQPQHF. The CDR3 region has the DNA TGTGCCATCAGTGAGCAGGCGAGCAATCAGCCCCAGCATTTT.

The chain joins TRBV12-3 or TRBV12-4 to TRBJ2-1; 14 bases map to TRBD2. The CDR3 consists of 15 residues. Trimming cost V 5 bases and J 9 bases; bases outside gene matches: 6. CDR3 loop: CASSGLAGGRGEQFF. CDR3 nucleotides: TGTGCCAGCAGTGGACTAGCGGGGGGTCGCGGTGAGCAGTTCTTC.

The table lists this clonotype with many counts. The chain is built from TRBV7-3 and TRBJ2-1, with D possibly matching TRBD1 (8 bases). This CDR3 has 18 residues. The V and J ends lost 3 bases and 0 bases respectively, with 18 bases between them. In germline, CDR1 is SGHTA, CDR2 FQGTGA. The CDR3 region has the DNA TGTGCCAGCAGCTTTCAGGGGGCGCGGGGGTCCTCCTACAATGAGCAGTTCTTC. This encodes CASSFQGARGSSYNEQFF.

This clonotype was recorded at least ten times. The V and J genes are TRBV7-2 and TRBJ2-2, with D unclear. This CDR3 region has 11 residues. In germline, CDR1 is SGHTA, CDR2 FQGNSA. Trimming shortened V by 5 bases and J by 6 bases, and 4 bases separated the two germline ends. The CDR3 DNA sequence: TGTGCCAGCAGCGCCTCCGGGGAGCTGTTTTTT. Translating gives CASSASGELFF.

This clonotype was recorded at least ten times. The chain couples TRBV27 to TRBJ1-1; TRBD1 matches 7 bases. The CDR3 extends over 13 amino acids. Germline V lookup: CDR1 MNHEY, CDR2 SMNVEV (reference sequence). The V and J ends lost 5 bases and 4 bases, in that order; junction bases with no gene match: 4. CDR3 in amino acids: CASSPNRGTEAFF. The CDR3, as DNA: TGTGCCAGCAGTCCGAACAGGGGCACTGAAGCTTTCTTT.

This clonotype occurred many times. V and J are TRBV28 and TRBJ2-3; TRBD2 matches at 8 bases. The CDR3 runs to 17 residues. V gave up 2 bases and J gave up 0 bases; unmatched junction bases: 7. From germline, CDR1 is MDHEN and CDR2 SYDVKM. CDR3 sequence (DNA): TGTGCCAGCAGTTTAACTAGCGGATTACCTAGCACAGATACGCAGTATTTT. Translating gives CASSLTSGLPSTDTQYF.

In this sample, this clonotype turned up many times. The gene calls are TRBV6-4 and TRBJ2-3, with D possibly matching TRBD1 (5 bases). Germline lookup yields CDR1 MRHNA and CDR2 SNTAGT. The CDR3 is 17 residues long. Trimming left V 6 bases short and J 3 bases short, with 22 bases between. CDR3 sequence reads: CASSESTGFRRTDTQYF. CDR3 bases: TGTGCCAGCAGCGAATCTACAGGCTTCCGGCGGACAGATACGCAGTATTTT.

This clonotype came up many times. This rearrangement joins TRBV29-1 to TRBJ2-7; D may be TRBD1 (5 bases). Germline V gene lookup returns CDR1 SQVTM and CDR2 ANQGSEA. The CDR3 runs 12 residues. Trimming left V 4 bases short and J 2 bases short, with 9 bases between. The CDR3 loop reads CSVGGTTYEQYF. The CDR3 bases are TGCAGCGTTGGGGGCACAACCTACGAGCAGTACTTC.

The sample holds many counts of this clonotype. This chain's CDR3 is CAISESDAGELFF. The CDR3 nucleotides read TGTGCCATCAGTGAGTCAGACGCCGGGGAGCTGTTTTTT. The chain uses TRBV10-3 and TRBJ2-2, with D uncertain. The CDR3 extends over 13 amino acids. Germline CDR1 reads ENHRY; CDR2 reads SYGVKD. With 0 bases removed from V and 6 bases from J, the gap between germline ends came to 5 bases.

This clonotype has a handful of counts. The chain joins TRBV13 to TRBJ2-7, with D uncertain. CDR1 PRHDT and CDR2 FYEKMQ come from the germline V gene (reference sequence). Trimming removed 4 bases from V and 2 bases from J, with 15 bases in between. This CDR3 has 15 amino acids. The DNA for the CDR3 is TGTGCCAGCAGCTCCCGCCGCAGGCCCCCCTACGAGCAGTACTTC. Encoded protein: CASSSRRRPPYEQYF.

There are many counts of this clonotype. V and J are TRBV5-1 and TRBJ2-7; D is possibly TRBD2 (6 bases). Trimming removed 1 base at V and 3 bases at J, with 26 bases between. The CDR3 runs 19 residues. The germline CDR1 and CDR2 sequences are SGHRS and YFSETQ. The DNA of the CDR3 is TGCGCCAGCAGCTTGCGTTCGTCCCGGGCCTCGGAGGGGTACTACGAGCAGTACTTC. Its translation is CASSLRSSRASEGYYEQYF.

This clonotype was seen many times. The chain joins TRBV12-3 or TRBV12-4 to TRBJ1-2; D uncertain. The CDR3 sequence is 12 residues long. Trimming shortened V by 6 bases and J by 7 bases, and 12 bases separated the two germline ends. The CDR3 loop is CASSDGSIGYTF. The DNA of the CDR3 is TGTGCCAGCAGCGACGGTTCCATTGGCTACACCTTC.

This clonotype was counted many times. The chain links TRBV3-1 to TRBJ2-2; D not certain. The CDR3 spans 13 residues. Trimming pared 3 bases from V and 4 bases from J, leaving 6 bases between. CDR1 and CDR2 from the germline V gene are LGHDT and YNNKEL (reference sequence). CDR3 coding DNA: TGTGCCAGCAGCCATTACGGCACCGGGGAGCTGTTTTTT. It codes for CASSHYGTGELFF.

This clonotype was recorded many times. The rearrangement links TRBV28 to TRBJ2-2, with D unresolved. With 2 bases removed from V and 5 bases from J, the gap between germline ends came to 12 bases. CDR3 length: 15 amino acids. Per the germline V gene, CDR1 is MDHEN and CDR2 is SYDVKM. The CDR3 DNA follows: TGTGCCAGCAGTTTACCCTCGGACCCAACCGGGGAGCTGTTTTTT. Its protein is CASSLPSDPTGELFF.

The chain is built from TRBV3-1 and TRBJ2-5; D gene unclear. The CDR3 runs 15 residues. V was cut by 1 base and J by 1 base, with 10 bases left in between. Germline lookup yields CDR1 LGHDT and CDR2 YNNKEL (reference sequence). CDR3 amino acids: CASSQVWTAQETQYF. CDR3 DNA: TGTGCCAGCAGCCAAGTGTGGACGGCCCAAGAGACCCAGTACTTC.

The chain uses TRBV12-3 or TRBV12-4 and TRBJ2-4; D is perhaps TRBD1 or TRBD2 (5 bases each). This CDR3 contains 17 residues. The V end was cut by 4 bases, the J end by 0 bases, with 16 bases between. CDR3 sequence (DNA): TGTGCCAGCAGTTCCCGGGGCGGCGGGCTAGCCAAAAACATTCAGTACTTC. Protein product: CASSSRGGGLAKNIQYF.

This clonotype was observed many times. As DNA, the CDR3 is TGCAGTGCCACTGAGCATAAAGATACGCAGTATTTT. It is translated as CSATEHKDTQYF. The rearrangement uses TRBV20-1 and TRBJ2-3; D gene uncertain. CDR1 DFQATT and CDR2 SNEGSKA come from the germline V gene (reference sequence). Trimming removed 6 bases from V and 5 bases from J, with 12 bases in between. The CDR3 totals 12 residues.

This clonotype occurred many times. This rearrangement joins TRBV29-1 to TRBJ2-7; D remains unclear. CDR1 is SQVTM and CDR2 is ANQGSEA in the germline V gene. The V end lost 3 bases, the J end lost 0 bases, and 6 bases lay between the germline ends. The CDR3 runs to 12 residues. CDR3 residues: CSVEVNSYEQYF. The CDR3 DNA is TGCAGCGTTGAGGTCAACTCCTACGAGCAGTACTTC.

The chain links TRBV20-1 to TRBJ2-3; TRBD2 agrees at 7 bases. The V gene's germline CDR1 is DFQATT and CDR2 SNEGSKA (reference sequence). Trimming at V came to 0 bases and at J to 0 bases, leaving 15 bases not matched to a gene. The CDR3 loop spans 19 amino acids. In DNA form, the CDR3 reads TGCAGTGCTAGAGATTCTTGGGAGGCCGGGGGGAGTAGCACAGATACGCAGTATTTT. The encoded protein is CSARDSWEAGGSSTDTQYF.

This clonotype was counted between two and nine times. The chain links TRBV20-1 to TRBJ1-2; 7 nucleotides align to TRBD1. The ends lost 5 bases at V and 2 bases at J; junction bases unmatched: 17. CDR3 length equals 17 residues. The germline gives CDR1 DFQATT, CDR2 SNEGSKA (reference sequence). The CDR3 here is CSAPGIDRDHLNYGYTF. CDR3 DNA sequence: TGCAGTGCTCCTGGGATTGACAGGGATCACCTAAACTATGGCTACACCTTC.